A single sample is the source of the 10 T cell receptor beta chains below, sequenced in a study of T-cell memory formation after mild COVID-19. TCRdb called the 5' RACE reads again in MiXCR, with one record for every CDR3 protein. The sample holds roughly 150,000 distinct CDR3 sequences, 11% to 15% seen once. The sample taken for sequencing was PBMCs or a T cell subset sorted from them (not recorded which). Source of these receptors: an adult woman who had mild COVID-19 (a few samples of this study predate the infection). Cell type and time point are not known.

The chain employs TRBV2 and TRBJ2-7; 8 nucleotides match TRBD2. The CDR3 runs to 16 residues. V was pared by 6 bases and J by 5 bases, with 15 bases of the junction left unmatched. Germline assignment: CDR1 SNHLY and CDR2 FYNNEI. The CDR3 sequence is CASSPLGSGTVDEQYF. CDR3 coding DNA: TGTGCCAGCAGCCCCTTGGGTAGCGGGACGGTCGACGAGCAGTACTTC.

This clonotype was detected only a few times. CDR3 nucleotides: TGTGCCAGCAGTTTAGCGTTAAAACTACGGGCCTCTGGCTACACCTTC. Translation gives CASSLALKLRASGYTF. V is TRBV12-3 or TRBV12-4 and J is TRBJ1-2; no clear D. V was trimmed by 0 bases and J by 7 bases, leaving 18 bases between them. CDR3 length: 16 amino acids.

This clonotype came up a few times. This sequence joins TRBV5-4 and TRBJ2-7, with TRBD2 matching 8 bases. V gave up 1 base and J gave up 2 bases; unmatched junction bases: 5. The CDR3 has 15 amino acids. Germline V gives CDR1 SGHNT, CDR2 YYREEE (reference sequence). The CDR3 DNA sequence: TGTGCCAGCAGCTTGACCGGGACTAGTGCCTACGAGCAGTACTTC. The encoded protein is CASSLTGTSAYEQYF.

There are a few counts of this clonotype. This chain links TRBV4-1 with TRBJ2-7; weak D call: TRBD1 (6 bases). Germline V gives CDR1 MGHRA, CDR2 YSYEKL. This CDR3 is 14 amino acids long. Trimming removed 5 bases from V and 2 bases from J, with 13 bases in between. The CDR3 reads CASSFRDKAYEQYF. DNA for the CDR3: TGCGCCAGCAGCTTCCGGGACAAAGCCTACGAGCAGTACTTC.

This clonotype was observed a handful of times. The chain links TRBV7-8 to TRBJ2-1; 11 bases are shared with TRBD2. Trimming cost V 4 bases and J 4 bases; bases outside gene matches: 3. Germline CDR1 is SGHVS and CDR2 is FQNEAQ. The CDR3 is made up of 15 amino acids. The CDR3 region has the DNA TGTGCCAGCAGCTACGGGACTAGCGGATACAATGAGCAGTTCTTC. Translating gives CASSYGTSGYNEQFF.

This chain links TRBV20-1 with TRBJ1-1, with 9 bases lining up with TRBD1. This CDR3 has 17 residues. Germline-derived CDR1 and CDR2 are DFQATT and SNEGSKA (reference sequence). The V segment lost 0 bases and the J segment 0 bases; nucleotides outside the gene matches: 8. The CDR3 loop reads CSARDWTGDPLNTEAFF. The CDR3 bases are TGCAGTGCTAGAGATTGGACAGGGGATCCCCTGAACACTGAAGCTTTCTTT.

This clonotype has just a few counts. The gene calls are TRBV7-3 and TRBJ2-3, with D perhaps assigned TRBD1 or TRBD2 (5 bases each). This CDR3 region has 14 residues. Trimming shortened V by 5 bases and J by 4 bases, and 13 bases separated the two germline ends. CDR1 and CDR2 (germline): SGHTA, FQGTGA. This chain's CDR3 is CASSLDIGADTQYF. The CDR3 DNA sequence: TGTGCCAGCAGCCTGGACATCGGGGCAGATACGCAGTATTTT.

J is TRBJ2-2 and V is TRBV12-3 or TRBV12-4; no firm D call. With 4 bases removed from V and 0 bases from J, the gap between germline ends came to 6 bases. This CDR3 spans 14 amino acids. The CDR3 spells CASSWTSNTGELFF. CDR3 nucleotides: TGTGCCAGCAGTTGGACCTCGAACACCGGGGAGCTGTTTTTT.

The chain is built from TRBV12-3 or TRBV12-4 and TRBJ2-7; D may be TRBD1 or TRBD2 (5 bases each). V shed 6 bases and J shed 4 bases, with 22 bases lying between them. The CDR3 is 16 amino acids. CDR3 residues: CASSDRDGWLNYEQYF. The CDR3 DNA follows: TGTGCCAGCAGCGATCGGGACGGCTGGTTGAATTACGAGCAGTACTTC.

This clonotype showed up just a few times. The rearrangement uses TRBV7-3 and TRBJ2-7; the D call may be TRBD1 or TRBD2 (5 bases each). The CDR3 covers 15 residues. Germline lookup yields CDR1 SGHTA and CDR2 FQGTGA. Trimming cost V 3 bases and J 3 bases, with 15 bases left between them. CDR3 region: CASSFSTHGGYEQYF. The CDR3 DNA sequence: TGTGCCAGCAGCTTTAGTACCCATGGGGGCTACGAGCAGTACTTC.